This T cell receptor beta chain appears in the sequencing data of a study of blood T cell repertoires in COVID-19. In the study overall: PBMCs, B-cell-depleted T cells, or T cells were the source of the cDNA or gDNA that made up the material.

This CDR3 spans 14 amino acids. Trimming cost V 6 bases and J 4 bases, with 15 bases left between them. CDR1 is SGHTA and CDR2 is FQGNSA in the germline V gene. The assay was immunoSEQ multiplex PCR, and TCRdb's table has in-frame clones only and misses some. The sample yields some 320,000 clones, roughly 90% seen once. Two negative PCRs, clearance, or symptom resolution had been documented for recovered Cohort 3 donors. Sequencing was done on a sample of PBMCs or T cells enriched from blood (not recorded which). This sequence was found in a man in his sixties who had recovered from COVID-19. The chain couples TRBV7-2 to TRBJ2-5; perhaps TRBD1 as D (5 bases). In DNA form, the CDR3 reads TGTGCCAGCAGTACAGGAGTGGCCTCAGAGACCCAGTACTTC. Protein sequence: CASSTGVASETQYF. Based on the CDR3 plus reference TRBV7-2 and TRBJ2-5, the full variable domain is GAGVSQSPSNKVTEKGKDVELRCDPISGHTALYWYRQSLGQGLEFLIYFQGNSAPDKSGLPSDRFSAERTGGSVSTLTIQRTQQEDSAVYLCASSTGVASETQYFGPGTRLLVL.